This TCR beta chain was sequenced during a study of cytomegalovirus exposure and HLA in healthy donors. Study-level findings and limits: After further analysis at a later stage, some 15,000 TCR beta sequences were associated with HLA alleles at 0.05 false discovery rate. TCR beta V segments were, for the most part, productive about 87% or about 30% of the time in an earlier analysis. Per a later analysis, HLA-associated TCR beta chains showed more clonal expansion than other, equally common TCR beta chains.

Deletions cut 7 bases from V and 7 bases from J, with 11 bases between. Germline V gives CDR1 SNHLY, CDR2 FYNNEI. The CDR3 loop spans 13 amino acids. Amplification used 60 Vbeta primers and 13 Jbeta primers. Sequencing was performed with immunoSEQ multiplex PCR; in TCRdb, only in-frame clones are kept and a portion is missing. The table has about 190,000 clones, less than 90% seen once. Turning to this clone: Its antigen remains unidentified.

The chain combines TRBV2 with TRBJ1-6; no firm D call. The receptor was isolated from a boy aged 10-17 years in good health and CMV-seronegative. Sequenced material: PBMCs. Here the CDR3 reads CASKVSGNSPLHF. CDR3 DNA: TGTGCCAGCAAGGTCAGCGGCAATTCACCCCTCCACTTT.